The 5 T cell receptor beta chains below all came from one sample that was sequenced in a study of T cell changes during pregnancy in multiple sclerosis (dated by TCRdb to the late 2010s). Receptor amplification or capture employed the immunoSEQ multiplex PCR assay. TCRdb took over this immuneACCESS table, retaining in-frame rearrangements with V and J assigned. Such tables are incomplete; in checked studies, under half of the missing clones stem from an unresolved V gene, and the remainder is unexplained. The sample table lists approximately 100,000 clones, more than 80% of them with a count of one. The leading ten clones occupy 1% to 1.5% of the sample. The starting material was peripheral blood, obtained in the second trimester of pregnancy. These receptors all come from a female donor with multiple sclerosis, enrolled in a pregnancy study.

The chain joins TRBV14 to TRBJ2-7, with D possibly TRBD1 on 5 matching bases. CDR1 is SGHDN, CDR2 FVKESK, per germline. CDR3 length: 14 residues. The germline V and J ends were trimmed by 2 bases and 5 bases, with 13 bases remaining between them. The CDR3 DNA is TGTGCCAGCAGCCAAAACAGGTGGCCTCACGAGCAGTACTTC. Translating it yields CASSQNRWPHEQYF. The full variable domain, rest sourced from reference TRBV14 and TRBJ2-7, is EAGVTQFPSHSVIEKGQTVTLRCDPISGHDNLYWYRRVMGKEIKFLLHFVKESKQDESGMPNNRFLAERTGGTYSTLKVQPAELEDSGVYFCASSQNRWPHEQYFGPGTRLTVT.

This clone was counted between two and nine times. The rearrangement uses TRBV2 and TRBJ1-5; D gene unclear. This CDR3 has 14 residues. V lost 3 bases, J lost 0 bases, and 6 bases lay in between. CDR1 and CDR2 (germline): SNHLY, FYNNEI. The CDR3 nucleotides read TGTGCCAGCAGTGACGGCGGTAGCAATCAGCCCCAGCATTTT. Its translation is CASSDGGSNQPQHF. The variable domain in full, completed from reference TRBV2 and TRBJ1-5, reads EPEVTQTPSHQVTQMGQEVILRCVPISNHLYFYWYRQILGQKVEFLVSFYNNEISEKSEIFDDQFSVERPDGSNFTLKIRSTKLEDSAMYFCASSDGGSNQPQHFGDGTRLSIL.

The CDR3 DNA follows: TGTGCCAGCAGTGATGAACAGGGACCTATTGGCTACACCTTC. It yields the protein CASSDEQGPIGYTF. This rearrangement joins TRBV2 to TRBJ1-2, with D tentatively TRBD1 (6 bases). The CDR3 spans 14 residues. Per germline, CDR1 SNHLY and CDR2 FYNNEI. The V and J ends lost 3 bases and 7 bases respectively, with 15 bases between them.

V gene TRBV28 combines with J gene TRBJ2-3; 16 bases fit TRBD2. Germline V CDR1 and CDR2: MDHEN, SYDVKM. V shed 6 bases, J shed 1 base, and the junction held 13 bases outside the gene matches. The CDR3 is 20 amino acids. The CDR3: CASSHPGLAGGPSGTDTQYF. The CDR3 nucleotides read TGTGCCAGCAGCCATCCGGGACTAGCGGGAGGGCCCTCAGGCACAGATACGCAGTATTTT.

This chain joins TRBV13 and TRBJ1-2, with D uncertain. V gave up 4 bases and J gave up 4 bases, with 13 bases separating them. Germline-derived CDR1 and CDR2 are PRHDT and FYEKMQ (reference sequence). The CDR3 loop spans 14 amino acids. CDR3 protein: CASSSPTEIYGYTF. In nucleotides, the CDR3 is TGTGCCAGCAGCTCTCCTACAGAGATCTATGGCTACACCTTC.